The 27 T cell receptor beta chains below come from one sample, sequenced in a study of blood T cell repertoires in COVID-19. Repertoires were generated with immunoSEQ multiplex PCR, while TCRdb's copy carries only in-frame clones and drops some. The data show about 80,000 clones, about 85% seen once. The sample taken for sequencing was peripheral blood. These receptors were taken from a man older than 75 with active or convalescent COVID-19.

The V call is TRBV5-1, the J call TRBJ2-3; 8 bases line up with TRBD2. Looked up from germline, CDR1 is SGHRS and CDR2 is YFSETQ. V lost 2 bases and J lost 2; bases outside the gene matches: 10. The CDR3 totals 17 residues. The CDR3 sequence is CASSLSGGVSFTDTQYF. The CDR3 DNA reads as TGCGCCAGCAGCTTAAGCGGGGGAGTAAGCTTCACAGATACGCAGTATTTT. The whole variable domain, filled in from reference TRBV5-1 and TRBJ2-3, reads KAGVTQTPRYLIKTRGQQVTLSCSPISGHRSVSWYQQTPGQGLQFLFEYFSETQRNKGNFPGRFSGRQFSNSRSEMNVSTLELGDSALYLCASSLSGGVSFTDTQYFGPGTRLTVL.

The chain couples TRBV14 to TRBJ2-1; the match to TRBD1 covers 8 bases. V was pared by 1 base and J by 3 bases, with 2 bases of the junction left unmatched. The CDR3 totals 15 residues. Germline CDR1 and CDR2: SGHDN and FVKESK. This CDR3 is CASSQGDRYYNEQFF. The CDR3 DNA follows: TGTGCCAGCAGCCAAGGGGACAGGTACTACAATGAGCAGTTCTTC.

The chain is built from TRBV5-6 and TRBJ1-6; D remains ambiguous. Germline V gives CDR1 SGHDT, CDR2 YYEEEE. The CDR3 sequence is 12 residues long. Trimming removed 7 bases at V and 6 bases at J, with 8 bases between. The DNA of the CDR3 is TGTGCCAGCCGGTGGGCTAATTCACCCCTCCACTTT. Its translation: CASRWANSPLHF.

The chain links TRBV7-2 to TRBJ2-3; 9 nucleotides align to TRBD2. CDR1 is SGHTA and CDR2 is FQGNSA in the germline V gene. V lost 5 bases to trimming and J lost 4 bases; unmatched junction nucleotides: 7. The CDR3 runs to 15 residues. The CDR3: CASSPGGTSSDTQYF. CDR3 sequence (DNA): TGTGCCAGCAGCCCGGGGGGGACTAGCTCAGATACGCAGTATTTT.

This chain uses TRBV5-1 with TRBJ2-1; 7 bases align to TRBD2. The CDR3 is 13 residues long. J was trimmed by 8 bases and V by 3 bases; bases with no gene match: 5. CDR1 SGHRS and CDR2 YFSETQ come from the germline V gene. The DNA for the CDR3 is TGCGCCAGCAGCTGGACTAGAAGGGATGAGCAGTTCTTC. Translation gives CASSWTRRDEQFF.

With respect to this clone: One end of the junction fails to match germline, which may point to a read error. The J gene is TRBJ1-2, the V gene TRBV12-3 or TRBV12-4; 7 positions agree with TRBD1. The CDR3 is 13 amino acids. For the CDR3, the DNA is TGTGCCAGCAGATTAGACAGGGTGGCTGGCTACACCTTC. It is translated as CASRLDRVAGYTF.

V is TRBV7-8 and J is TRBJ1-3, with no clear D. Trimming stripped 6 bases from V and 0 bases from J, with 9 bases between. The germline gives CDR1 SGHVS, CDR2 FQNEAQ. The CDR3 is made up of 14 amino acids. Here the CDR3 DNA reads TGTGCCAGCAGTCTCAGTAACTCTGGAAACACCATATATTTT. Its translation: CASSLSNSGNTIYF.

J is TRBJ1-6 and V is TRBV19, with D hard to call. Trimming removed 3 bases at V and 6 bases at J, with 12 bases between. Germline CDR1 is LNHDA and CDR2 is SQIVND (reference sequence). This CDR3 spans 15 amino acids. The CDR3 DNA sequence: TGTGCCAGTAGTATGCCAGGCCGGGGTAATTCACCCCTCCACTTT. Translating it yields CASSMPGRGNSPLHF.

This chain joins TRBV24-1 and TRBJ2-5; the D gene is possibly TRBD2 (5 bases). Trimming removed 4 bases from V and 3 bases from J, with 14 bases in between. This CDR3 has 15 amino acids. Looked up from germline, CDR1 is KGHDR and CDR2 is SFDVKD. CDR3 loop: CATSDKRWGEETQYF. Here the CDR3 DNA reads TGTGCCACCAGTGACAAACGGTGGGGAGAAGAGACCCAGTACTTC.

The gene calls are TRBV10-3 and TRBJ2-3, with no clear D. This CDR3 region has 14 residues. Germline CDR1 is ENHRY and CDR2 is SYGVKD. V was clipped by 4 bases and J by 2 bases, with 10 bases between them. The CDR3 loop reads CAISVGPATDTQYF. CDR3 bases: TGTGCCATCAGTGTTGGCCCCGCCACAGATACGCAGTATTTT.

This rearrangement joins TRBV7-3 to TRBJ2-3; D possibly corresponds to TRBD2 (5 bases). The V gene's germline CDR1 is SGHTA and CDR2 FQGTGA. The CDR3 consists of 13 residues. V lost 5 bases to trimming and J lost 5 bases, with 11 bases between them. The CDR3 protein is CASSLWERDTQYF. CDR3 bases: TGTGCCAGCAGCCTTTGGGAGAGAGATACGCAGTATTTT.

The CDR3 DNA follows: TGTGCCAGCAGCCAAGGAGCGAGGGTTTACGAGCAGTACGTC. Amino acid sequence: CASSQGARVYEQYV. V usage is TRBV14 and J usage is TRBJ2-7; maybe TRBD2 (5 bases). There are 14 residues in the CDR3. With 1 base removed from V and 4 bases from J, the gap between germline ends came to 11 bases. Germline assignment: CDR1 SGHDN and CDR2 FVKESK.

The V call is TRBV7-9, the J call TRBJ1-5, with TRBD1 matching over 7 bases. Germline V gene lookup returns CDR1 SEHNR and CDR2 FQNEAQ (reference sequence). With 3 bases clipped from V and 3 bases from J, the junction kept 5 bases outside the gene matches. This CDR3 region has 15 residues. The CDR3 loop reads CASSFGGTDNQPQHF. In DNA form, the CDR3 reads TGTGCCAGCAGCTTCGGAGGGACAGACAATCAGCCCCAGCATTTT. Combining the CDR3 with reference TRBV7-9 and TRBJ1-5 gives the whole variable domain DTGVSQNPRHKITKRGQNVTFRCDPISEHNRLYWYRQTLGQGPEFLTYFQNEAQLEKSRLLSDRFSAERPKGSFSTLEIQRTEQGDSAMYLCASSFGGTDNQPQHFGDGTRLSIL.

This clone was counted a single time. The chain combines TRBV2 with TRBJ1-5; possible D gene TRBD1, 5 bases. The CDR3 runs to 14 residues. Trimming removed 5 bases from V and 4 bases from J, with 12 bases in between. Looked up from germline, CDR1 is SNHLY and CDR2 is FYNNEI. The CDR3 sequence is CASSPREGNQPQHF. CDR3 bases: TGTGCCAGCAGTCCCAGGGAGGGAAATCAGCCCCAGCATTTT.

This chain connects TRBV11-2 to TRBJ2-5, with TRBD2 as a possible D gene (6 bases). The V gene's germline CDR1 is SGHAT and CDR2 FQNNGV. V lost 5 bases and J lost 2, with 15 bases in between. The CDR3 is made up of 15 amino acids. As DNA, the CDR3 is TGTGCCAGCAGCCCGTACGAGGGAGGACAAGAGACCCAGTACTTC. This encodes CASSPYEGGQETQYF. The variable domain in full, with the rest retrieved from reference TRBV11-2 and TRBJ2-5, is EAGVAQSPRYKIIEKRQSVAFWCNPISGHATLYWYQQILGQGPKLLIQFQNNGVVDDSQLPKDRFSAERLKGVDSTLKIQPAKLEDSAVYLCASSPYEGGQETQYFGPGTRLLVL.

The rearrangement links TRBV27 to TRBJ2-1; TRBD2 agrees at 8 bases. The CDR3 sequence is 16 residues long. V dropped 1 base and J dropped 1; count of bases not matched to a gene: 3. CDR1 and CDR2 (germline): MNHEY, SMNVEV (reference sequence). CDR3 sequence (DNA): TGTGCCAGCAGTTTATTGGCTAGCGGGTCCTACAATGAGCAGTTCTTC. Amino acid sequence: CASSLLASGSYNEQFF.

J is TRBJ2-1 and V is TRBV24-1; 10 nucleotides match TRBD1. The CDR3 has 20 amino acids. Germline trimming cut 0 bases from V and 5 bases from J; bases unmatched to any gene: 15. The V gene's germline CDR1 is KGHDR and CDR2 SFDVKD. DNA of the CDR3: TGTGCCACCAGTGATTTGCGACAGGGGGCTGGTCGAGGTTCCAACAATGAGCAGTTCTTC. It is translated as CATSDLRQGAGRGSNNEQFF.

This clone was counted a single time. The chain is built from TRBV11-3 and TRBJ2-3, with TRBD2 identical over 13 bases. CDR3 size: 18 residues. The V gene's germline CDR1 is SGHNT and CDR2 YENEEA. V trimming: 1 base; J trimming: 6 bases; junction bases outside the gene matches: 10. The CDR3 nucleotides are TGTGCCAGCAGCTTAGCAAAATTGGGACTAGCGGGATCGGATACGCAGTATTTT. It translates to CASSLAKLGLAGSDTQYF. Supplemented by reference TRBV11-3 and TRBJ2-3, the full variable domain reads EAGVVQSPRYKIIEKKQPVAFWCNPISGHNTLYWYLQNLGQGPELLIRYENEEAVDDSQLPKDRFSAERLKGVDSTLKIQPAELGDSAVYLCASSLAKLGLAGSDTQYFGPGTRLTVL.

The V and J genes are TRBV12-3 or TRBV12-4 and TRBJ2-5; D call uncertain. With 4 bases removed from V and 5 bases from J, the gap between germline ends came to 8 bases. The CDR3 length is 12 residues. The CDR3 nucleotides read TGTGCCAGCAGTTCGTTCGGGGAGACCCAGTACTTC. Translated, it gives CASSSFGETQYF.

The chain joins TRBV2 to TRBJ2-1; 9 positions agree with TRBD2. Trimming removed 4 bases from V and 2 bases from J; junction bases left unmatched: 0. Germline V CDR1 and CDR2: SNHLY, FYNNEI. This CDR3 has 14 amino acids. CDR3 sequence: CASSGLAAYNEQFF. The CDR3 DNA sequence: TGTGCCAGCAGTGGACTAGCGGCCTACAATGAGCAGTTCTTC.

V gene TRBV4-1 combines with J gene TRBJ2-6, with unresolved D. CDR3 length: 17 amino acids. V gave up 4 bases and J gave up 4 bases, with 17 bases separating them. Germline V gene lookup returns CDR1 MGHRA and CDR2 YSYEKL. The DNA of the CDR3 is TGCGCCAGCAGCCCTCCTCCCCGCGGCCTGGGGGCCAACGTCCTGACTTTC. The encoded protein is CASSPPPRGLGANVLTF.

The chain couples TRBV5-1 to TRBJ1-5; TRBD1 is a possible D gene (5 bases). The germline CDR1 and CDR2 sequences are SGHRS and YFSETQ. This CDR3 spans 13 amino acids. Trimming shortened V by 4 bases and J by 4 bases, and 9 bases separated the two germline ends. As DNA, the CDR3 is TGCGCCAGCAGCCAGGGTGGGAATCAGCCCCAGCATTTT. It codes for CASSQGGNQPQHF.

The chain has TRBV7-9 and TRBJ2-1; perhaps TRBD1 as D (5 bases). V lost 5 bases, J lost 3 bases, and 23 bases lay in between. The CDR3 runs 18 residues. The germline V gene encodes CDR1 SEHNR and CDR2 FQNEAQ (reference sequence). CDR3 nucleotides: TGTGCCAGCAGCGCACAAACCCCCAGGGATCCCTACTACAATGAGCAGTTCTTC. Protein: CASSAQTPRDPYYNEQFF.

The chain uses TRBV10-2 and TRBJ2-5; the match to TRBD1 covers 8 bases. CDR3 size: 14 residues. Germline V CDR1 and CDR2: WSHSY, SAAADI. J gave up 3 bases and V 6 bases, and 6 bases lay outside the gene matches. As DNA, the CDR3 is TGCGCCAGCAGGAACGGACAGGGCAAAGAGACCCAGTACTTC. This codes for CASRNGQGKETQYF.

In its sample, this clone was seen once. CDR3 protein: CASSSSGTGVDTQYF. The DNA for the CDR3 is TGTGCCAGCTCATCTTCCGGGACAGGGGTAGATACGCAGTATTTT. The chain carries TRBV18 and TRBJ2-3; 10 bases match TRBD1. The CDR3 runs 15 residues. Trimming at V came to 5 bases and at J to 5 bases, leaving 7 bases not matched to a gene. The germline gives CDR1 KGHSH, CDR2 LQKENI.

This clone was picked up a small number of times. CDR3 region: CASSQQRNTGELFF. The CDR3 DNA is TGTGCCAGCAGTCAACAGAGGAACACCGGGGAGCTGTTTTTT. The chain carries TRBV5-4 and TRBJ2-2; D gene unclear. The CDR3 spans 14 residues. V was cut by 5 bases and J by 1 base, with 9 bases left in between. Germline loops: CDR1 SGHNT, CDR2 YYREEE (reference sequence).

This clone was seen just once. This chain uses TRBV11-3 with TRBJ2-3; possibly TRBD2 for D (5 bases). The length of the CDR3 is 15 residues. The V gene's germline CDR1 is SGHNT and CDR2 YENEEA. The V gene lost 5 bases and the J gene lost 7 bases, with 19 bases spanning the gap. This chain's CDR3 is CASSLTPTPGNTQYF. The CDR3 DNA reads as TGTGCCAGCAGCCTAACCCCAACGCCGGGAAATACGCAGTATTTT.